The clone carrying this T cell receptor (beta chain) was found many times. Antigen unknown. This record comes from a study of T cells in Graves' hyperthyroidism and ophthalmopathy. The CDR3 is made up of 13 amino acids. Germline V gene lookup returns CDR1 SGHTA and CDR2 FQGNSA. Trimming stripped 4 bases from V and 3 bases from J, with 10 bases between. General study findings and limits: Expanded thyroid clonotypes (above 0.001) were mostly also found in blood. The model forecast ophthalmopathy, anticipating it by a median roughly 6 months before onset.

Amplification of TCR beta CDR3 regions was performed using RNA transcripts as template. First-round RT-PCR targeting the TCR CDR3 was performed with the HTBI primer set. TCRdb fed the multiplex PCR reads into MiXCR, producing one record per CDR3 protein. Found here are around 520,000 distinct CDR3 sequences, roughly 25% of them singletons; the top ten hold about 11%. The chain couples TRBV7-2 to TRBJ2-7, with no clear D. The source is a woman aged 30 to 39 with Graves' ophthalmopathy. Material: blood. The CDR3 coding sequence is TGTGCCAGCAGCTCTTTAAACTACTACGAGCAGTACTTC. Its translation: CASSSLNYYEQYF.